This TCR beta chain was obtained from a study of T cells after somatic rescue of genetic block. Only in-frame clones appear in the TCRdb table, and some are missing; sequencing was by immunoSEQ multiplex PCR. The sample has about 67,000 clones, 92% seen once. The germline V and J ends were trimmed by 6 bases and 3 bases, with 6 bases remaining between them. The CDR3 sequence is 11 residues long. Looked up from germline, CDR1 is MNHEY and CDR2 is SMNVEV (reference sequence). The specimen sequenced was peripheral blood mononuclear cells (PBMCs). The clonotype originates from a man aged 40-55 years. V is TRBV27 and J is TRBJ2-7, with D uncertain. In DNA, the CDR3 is TGTGCCAGCAGCCCTAGCTACGAGCAGTACTTC. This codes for CASSPSYEQYF.